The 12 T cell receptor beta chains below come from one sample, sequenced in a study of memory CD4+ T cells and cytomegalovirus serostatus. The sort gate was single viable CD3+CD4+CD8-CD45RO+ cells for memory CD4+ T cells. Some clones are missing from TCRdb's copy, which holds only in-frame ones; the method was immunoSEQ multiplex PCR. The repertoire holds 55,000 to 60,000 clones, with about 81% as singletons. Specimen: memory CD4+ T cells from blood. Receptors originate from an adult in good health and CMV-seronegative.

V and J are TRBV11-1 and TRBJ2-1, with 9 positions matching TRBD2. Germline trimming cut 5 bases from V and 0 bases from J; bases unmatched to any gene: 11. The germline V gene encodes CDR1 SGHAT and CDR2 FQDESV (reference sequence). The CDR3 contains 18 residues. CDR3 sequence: CASSKGLAGSGSYNEQFF. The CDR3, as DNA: TGTGCCAGCAGCAAGGGACTAGCTGGGAGCGGCTCCTACAATGAGCAGTTCTTC.

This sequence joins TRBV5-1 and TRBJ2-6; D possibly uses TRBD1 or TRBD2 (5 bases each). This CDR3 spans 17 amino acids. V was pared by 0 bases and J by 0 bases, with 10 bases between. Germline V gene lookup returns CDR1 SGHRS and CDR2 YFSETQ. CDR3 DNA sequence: TGCGCCAGCAGCTTGGTGGGGGTTGTCTCTGGGGCCAACGTCCTGACTTTC. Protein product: CASSLVGVVSGANVLTF.

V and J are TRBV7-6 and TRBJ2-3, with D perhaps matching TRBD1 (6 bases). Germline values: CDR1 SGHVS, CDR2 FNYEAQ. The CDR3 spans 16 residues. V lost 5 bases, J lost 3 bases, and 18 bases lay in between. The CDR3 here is CASSPSHRVLTDTQYF. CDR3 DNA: TGTGCCAGCAGCCCATCCCACAGGGTTCTTACAGATACGCAGTATTTT. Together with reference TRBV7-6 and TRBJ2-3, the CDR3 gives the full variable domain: GAGVSQSPRYKVTKRGQDVALRCDPISGHVSLYWYRQALGQGPEFLTYFNYEAQQDKSGLPNDRFSAERPEGSISTLTIQRTEQRDSAMYRCASSPSHRVLTDTQYFGPGTRLTVL.

This CDR3 reads CASSVSGGRVNYGYTF. DNA for the CDR3: TGTGCCAGCAGCGTATCGGGGGGGCGTGTAAACTATGGCTACACCTTC. The V and J genes are TRBV9 and TRBJ1-2; a possible D gene is TRBD1 (6 bases). Trimming shortened V by 1 base and J by 2 bases, and 15 bases separated the two germline ends. In germline, CDR1 is SGDLS, CDR2 YYNGEE. CDR3 length: 16 amino acids.

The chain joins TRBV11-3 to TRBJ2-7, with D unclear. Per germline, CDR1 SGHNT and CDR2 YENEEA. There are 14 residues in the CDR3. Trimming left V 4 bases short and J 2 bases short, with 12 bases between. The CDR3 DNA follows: TGTGCCAGCAGCTCCCTCCCGGCAACCTACGAGCAGTACTTC. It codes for CASSSLPATYEQYF.

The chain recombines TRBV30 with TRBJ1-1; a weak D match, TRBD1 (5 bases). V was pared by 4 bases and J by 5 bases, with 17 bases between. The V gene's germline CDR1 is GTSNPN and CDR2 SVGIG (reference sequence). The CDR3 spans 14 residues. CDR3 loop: CAWNPSLRGTEAFF. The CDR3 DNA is TGTGCCTGGAACCCGTCGCTGAGGGGAACTGAAGCTTTCTTT.

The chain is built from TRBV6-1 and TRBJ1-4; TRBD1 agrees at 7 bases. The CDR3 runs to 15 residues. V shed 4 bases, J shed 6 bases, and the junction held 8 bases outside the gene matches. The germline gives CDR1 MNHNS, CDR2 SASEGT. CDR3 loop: CASSAQGTGDEKLFF. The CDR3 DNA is TGTGCCAGCAGTGCTCAGGGTACAGGGGATGAAAAACTGTTTTTT.

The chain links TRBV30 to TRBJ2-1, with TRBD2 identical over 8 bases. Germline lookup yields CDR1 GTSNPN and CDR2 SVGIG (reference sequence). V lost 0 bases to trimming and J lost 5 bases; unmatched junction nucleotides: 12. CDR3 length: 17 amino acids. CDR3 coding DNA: TGTGCCTGGAGTGTAGGGTCTAGCGGGCGCATAAACAATGAGCAGTTCTTC. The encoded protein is CAWSVGSSGRINNEQFF.

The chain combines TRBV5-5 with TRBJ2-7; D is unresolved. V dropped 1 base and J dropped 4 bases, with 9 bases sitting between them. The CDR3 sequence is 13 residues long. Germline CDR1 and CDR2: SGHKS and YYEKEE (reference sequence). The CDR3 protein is CASSLMGPYEQYF. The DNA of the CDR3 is TGTGCCAGCAGCTTGATGGGCCCGTACGAGCAGTACTTC.

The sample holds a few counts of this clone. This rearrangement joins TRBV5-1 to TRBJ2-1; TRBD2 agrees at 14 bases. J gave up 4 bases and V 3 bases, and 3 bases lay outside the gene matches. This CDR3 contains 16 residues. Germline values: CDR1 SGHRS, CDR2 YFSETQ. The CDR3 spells CASSSGTSGSYNEQFF. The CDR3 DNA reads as TGCGCCAGCAGCTCAGGGACTAGCGGGAGTTACAATGAGCAGTTCTTC.

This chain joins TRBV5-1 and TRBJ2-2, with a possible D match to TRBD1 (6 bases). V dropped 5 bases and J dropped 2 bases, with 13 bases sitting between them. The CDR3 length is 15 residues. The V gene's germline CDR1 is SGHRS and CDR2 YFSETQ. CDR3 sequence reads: CASRATGTNTGELFF. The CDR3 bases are TGCGCCAGCAGAGCGACAGGAACAAACACCGGGGAGCTGTTTTTT.

This CDR3 is CASSLPAVNYGYTF. CDR3 nucleotides: TGTGCCAGTAGTCTTCCTGCGGTTAACTATGGCTACACCTTC. The J gene is TRBJ1-2, the V gene TRBV19, with no clear D. Germline-derived CDR1 and CDR2 are LNHDA and SQIVND (reference sequence). The V gene lost 5 bases and the J gene lost 1 base, with 11 bases spanning the gap. The CDR3 is 14 residues long.